These T cell receptor beta chains were read from a single sample in a study of blood T cell repertoires in COVID-19. Data came from immunoSEQ multiplex PCR; TCRdb stores just in-frame clones and leaves some out. The data show some 310,000 clones, roughly 89% seen once. Sequencing was done on a sample of PBMCs or T cells enriched from blood (not recorded which). These receptors were collected from a woman aged 25 to 45 who had recovered from COVID-19. Each CDR3 is given with its conserved first and last residue. D genes are given only for firm matches. The size field is filled for only some rows; it gives once, few, many or a size class.

CDR3nt | CDR3aa | v_gene | d_gene | j_gene | abundance
TGTGCCAGTAGTACGGGACAGGGGAACGAGCAGTACTTC | CASSTGQGNEQYF | TRBV19 | TRBD1 | TRBJ2-7 | .
TGTGCCAGCAGCGTAGAACTAGCGGGTGTGTGGGAGCTGTTTTTT | CASSVELAGVWELFF | TRBV9 | TRBD2 | TRBJ2-2 | .
TGCGCCAGCAGCCAACAGGGTAAAGGCTATGGCTACACCTTC | CASSQQGKGYGYTF | TRBV4-1 | . | TRBJ1-2 | few
TGTGCCAGCAGTCGGAGAGGGACAGAGCGGTCGATGAACACTGAAGCTTTCTTT | CASSRRGTERSMNTEAFF | TRBV6-2/TRBV6-3 | TRBD1 | TRBJ1-1 | .
TGTGCCAGCAGAGGGACTAGCGGGAGTGATGAGCAGTTCTTC | CASRGTSGSDEQFF | TRBV14 | TRBD2 | TRBJ2-1 | .
TGTGCCAGCAGTTCGCGGTGGGGGGAGGCGGGAAACACCATATATTTT | CASSSRWGEAGNTIYF | TRBV28 | . | TRBJ1-3 | .
TGTGCCAGCAGCTCGGATTTTGGGGCCGAGCAGTACTTC | CASSSDFGAEQYF | TRBV5-4 | . | TRBJ2-7 | few
TGTGCCAGCAGTTTGTTCCCCGGGACTAGCGGGACCTACGAGCAGTACTTC | CASSLFPGTSGTYEQYF | TRBV28 | TRBD2 | TRBJ2-7 | .
TGTGCAATCGGGGTAAGGGAGTACGAGCAGTACTTC | CAIGVREYEQYF | TRBV10-3 | . | TRBJ2-7 | .
TGTGCCAGCAGCCCCTTACCCCACAGGGATCCCTGGATGGATGGCTACACCTTC | CASSPLPHRDPWMDGYTF | TRBV27 | . | TRBJ1-2 | .
TGTGCCAGCAGCACTCGGGACAGGGCGAACTATGGCTACACCTTC | CASSTRDRANYGYTF | TRBV4-2 | TRBD1 | TRBJ1-2 | once
TGTGCCACCCGGGCCGGGACAGGGATGACTGAAGCTTTCTTT | CATRAGTGMTEAFF | TRBV19 | TRBD1 | TRBJ1-1 | .
TGCGCCAGCAGCCTGACCGGCGGACGGGGAAATTCACCCCTCCACTTT | CASSLTGGRGNSPLHF | TRBV5-1 | . | TRBJ1-6 | .
TGTGCCAGCAGGGTTGGACACCTGAACACTGAAGCTTTCTTT | CASRVGHLNTEAFF | TRBV6-5 | . | TRBJ1-1 | .
TGTGCCAGCAGCAAGGGGGCAGGCACTGAAGCTTTCTTT | CASSKGAGTEAFF | TRBV12-3/TRBV12-4 | TRBD1 | TRBJ1-1 | .
TGTGCCAGCTCACCCAGGAGGGAAGCGGGCACTGAAGCTTTCTTT | CASSPRREAGTEAFF | TRBV18 | . | TRBJ1-1 | .
TGTGCCAGTAGTTCTTCCGTGTGGGGGCCCACAGATACGCAGTATTTT | CASSSSVWGPTDTQYF | TRBV19 | . | TRBJ2-3 | once
TGTGCCAGCAGCTTAAGGGAGAGGTCCTACAATGAGCAGTTCTTC | CASSLRERSYNEQFF | TRBV7-2 | . | TRBJ2-1 | .
TGTGCCAGCAGCCAAGCGGGGGGCGACAACTATGGCTACACCTTC | CASSQAGGDNYGYTF | TRBV14 | . | TRBJ1-2 | .
TGCGCCACCGGGGTAGGAACGGGGTATGGCTACACCTTC | CATGVGTGYGYTF | TRBV5-1 | . | TRBJ1-2 | .
TGTGCCAGCAGCTTAGGGGGAGTCCTTACCAATGAGCAGTTCTTC | CASSLGGVLTNEQFF | TRBV11-2 | . | TRBJ2-1 | .
TGTGCCAGCAGCTTGGAGAGCTCTGGGGCCAACGTCCTGACTTTC | CASSLESSGANVLTF | TRBV5-6 | . | TRBJ2-6 | .
TGTGCCAGCAGCTTAGAAGGGGGCTGGACTGAAGCTTTCTTT | CASSLEGGWTEAFF | TRBV7-9 | TRBD1 | TRBJ1-1 | once
TGTGCCAGCAGTTTACCGAACGGGGGGGTATCCGGAAACACCATATATTTT | CASSLPNGGVSGNTIYF | TRBV28 | . | TRBJ1-3 | .
TGCGCCAGCAGCACCGGACAGGGCTATGGCTACACCTTC | CASSTGQGYGYTF | TRBV5-1 | TRBD1 | TRBJ1-2 | .
TGTGCCAGCTCACCGGTCTCCCCCAGTCCATTCACCTTC | CASSPVSPSPFTF | TRBV18 | . | TRBJ1-2 | .
TGTGCCAGCAGCTTATCGTCGAACACTGAAGCTTTCTTT | CASSLSSNTEAFF | TRBV7-9 | . | TRBJ1-1 | once
TGTGCCAGCAGCCCTAGGGGCCAGGGGTGGGAGACCCAGTACTTC | CASSPRGQGWETQYF | TRBV9 | . | TRBJ2-5 | .
TGTGCCAGCTCACCAAATATACCAGGGCAGTGGGAGCAGTTCTTC | CASSPNIPGQWEQFF | TRBV18 | . | TRBJ2-1 | .
TGCGCCAGCAGGATGGACAGGGGCTACGAGCAGTACTTC | CASRMDRGYEQYF | TRBV10-2 | TRBD1 | TRBJ2-7 | .